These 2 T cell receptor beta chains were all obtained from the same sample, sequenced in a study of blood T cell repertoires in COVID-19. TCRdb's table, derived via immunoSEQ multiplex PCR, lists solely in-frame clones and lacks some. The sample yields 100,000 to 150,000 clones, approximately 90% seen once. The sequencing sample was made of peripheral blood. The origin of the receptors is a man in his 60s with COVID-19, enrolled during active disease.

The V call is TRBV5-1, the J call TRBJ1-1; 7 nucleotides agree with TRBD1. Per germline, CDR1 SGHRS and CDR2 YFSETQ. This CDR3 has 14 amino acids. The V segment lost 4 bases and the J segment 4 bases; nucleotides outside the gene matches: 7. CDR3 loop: CASSIRQGSTEAFF. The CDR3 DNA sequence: TGCGCCAGCAGCATAAGACAGGGTAGCACTGAAGCTTTCTTT.

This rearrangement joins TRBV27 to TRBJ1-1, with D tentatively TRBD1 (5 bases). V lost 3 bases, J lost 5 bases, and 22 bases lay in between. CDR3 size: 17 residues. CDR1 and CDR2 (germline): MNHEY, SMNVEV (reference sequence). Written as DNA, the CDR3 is TGTGCCAGCAGTTTTTGGGGGGTAGGAGGGGCCAGAACTGAAGCTTTCTTT. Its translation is CASSFWGVGGARTEAFF.